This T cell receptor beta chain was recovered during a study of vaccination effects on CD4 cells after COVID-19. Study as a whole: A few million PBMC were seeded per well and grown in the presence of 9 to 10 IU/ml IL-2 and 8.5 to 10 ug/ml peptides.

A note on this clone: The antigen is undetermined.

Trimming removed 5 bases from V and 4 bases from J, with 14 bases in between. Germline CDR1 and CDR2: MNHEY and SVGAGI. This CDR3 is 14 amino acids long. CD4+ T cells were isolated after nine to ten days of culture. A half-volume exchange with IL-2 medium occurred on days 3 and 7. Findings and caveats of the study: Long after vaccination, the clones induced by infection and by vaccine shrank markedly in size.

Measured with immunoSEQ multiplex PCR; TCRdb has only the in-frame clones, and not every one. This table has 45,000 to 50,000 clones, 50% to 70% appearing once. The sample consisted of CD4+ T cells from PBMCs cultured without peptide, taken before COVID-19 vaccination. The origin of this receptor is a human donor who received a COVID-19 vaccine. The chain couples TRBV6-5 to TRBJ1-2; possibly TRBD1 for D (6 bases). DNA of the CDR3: TGTGCCAGCAGTAAACCCACAGGGTCCTATGGCTACACCTTC. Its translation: CASSKPTGSYGYTF.